Presented here are 24 T cell receptor beta chains from one specimen sequenced in a study of CD8+ T cells in alopecia areata. Extracted RNA was reverse transcribed into cDNA, the sequencing template. Assay: immunoSEQ multiplex PCR; the TCRdb copy retains only in-frame clones and omits some. The table has 93,000 or so clones, approximately 90% seen once. As for treatment: oral pan-JAK inhibitor, 5-10 mg twice daily. Sample: CD8+ T cells sorted from blood, taken between weeks 30 and 35, from a patient treated with tofacitinib. These TCRs come from a human donor with alopecia areata.

The chain is built from TRBV5-4 and TRBJ2-5, with D hard to call. The J call may be faulty, since TRBJ2-7 better matches the DNA end. The CDR3 extends over 15 amino acids. CDR1 is SGHNT, CDR2 YYREEE, per germline (reference sequence). The CDR3 sequence is CASSRDGVGSYEQYF. The CDR3 DNA reads as TGTGCCAGCAGCCGAGATGGGGTGGGATCCTACGAGCAGTACTTC.

The chain carries TRBV11-2 and TRBJ1-6; no firm D call. With 0 bases removed from V and 7 bases from J, the gap between germline ends came to 16 bases. The CDR3 covers 17 residues. Germline values: CDR1 SGHAT, CDR2 FQNNGV. CDR3 residues: CASSLEGYTQRNSPLHF. CDR3 in DNA: TGTGCCAGCAGCTTAGAAGGCTATACCCAGCGCAATTCACCCCTCCACTTT.

The V gene is TRBV27, the J gene TRBJ2-5, with D possibly being TRBD1 or TRBD2 (6 bases each). TRBJ2-7 explains the end of the DNA better; the J call may be wrong. The germline V gene has CDR1 MNHEY and CDR2 SMNVEV (reference sequence). This CDR3 spans 15 amino acids. The CDR3 nucleotides read TGTGCCAGCAGTTTACAGGGGACTGGGTACTACGAGCAGTACTTC. This codes for CASSLQGTGYYEQYF.

This clone was counted a few times. The rearrangement joins TRBV2 to TRBJ2-7; 7 positions agree with TRBD2. Germline V gene lookup returns CDR1 SNHLY and CDR2 FYNNEI. Trimming took 1 base from V and 4 from J; bases not matched to a gene: 10. The CDR3 contains 16 residues. The CDR3 reads CASSEDVGGNLYEQYF. CDR3 in DNA: TGTGCCAGCAGTGAAGATGTGGGGGGGAACCTTTACGAGCAGTACTTC.

This clone was picked up a small number of times. The chain recombines TRBV5-6 with TRBJ2-4, with TRBD2 matching 10 bases. Per germline, CDR1 SGHDT and CDR2 YYEEEE. The J segment lost 0 bases and the V segment lost 4 bases, leaving 7 bases of the junction unmatched. There are 17 residues in the CDR3. The chain's CDR3 is CASSVGLAILAKNIQYF. The CDR3 nucleotides are TGTGCCAGCAGCGTGGGACTAGCGATACTAGCCAAAAACATTCAGTACTTC.

The CDR3 is CASSRQDGISSGANVLTF. CDR3 nucleotides: TGCGCCAGCAGCCGACAGGACGGAATAAGCTCTGGGGCCAACGTCCTGACTTTC. This chain uses TRBV4-1 with TRBJ2-6, with D maybe TRBD1 (6 bases). CDR3 size: 18 residues. The germline gives CDR1 MGHRA, CDR2 YSYEKL. The ends were cut back, 4 bases at V and 0 bases at J, with 16 bases in the middle.

The chain joins TRBV19 to TRBJ2-2; D gene uncertain. The CDR3 contains 14 residues. Trimming cost V 7 bases and J 6 bases, with 15 bases left between them. The germline gives CDR1 LNHDA, CDR2 SQIVND (reference sequence). CDR3 nucleotides: TGTGCCAGTACCCCAGGAAGCGAGTCCGGGGAGCTGTTTTTT. Protein: CASTPGSESGELFF. Combining the CDR3 with reference TRBV19 and TRBJ2-2 gives the whole variable domain DGGITQSPKYLFRKEGQNVTLSCEQNLNHDAMYWYRQDPGQGLRLIYYSQIVNDFQKGDIAEGYSVSREKKESFPLTVTSAQKNPTAFYLCASTPGSESGELFFGEGSRLTVL.

The chain joins TRBV6-5 to TRBJ1-1; D gene uncertain. V lost 5 bases and J 4 bases, leaving 11 bases between the germline ends. From germline, CDR1 is MNHEY and CDR2 SVGAGI. The CDR3 length is 13 residues. The CDR3 loop reads CASSPESSTEAFF. Written as DNA, the CDR3 is TGTGCCAGCAGTCCTGAGTCCTCCACTGAAGCTTTCTTT.

This clone has a single count. The chain is built from TRBV27 and TRBJ2-7; tentative D call: TRBD1 (6 bases). Germline V gene data show CDR1 as MNHEY and CDR2 as SMNVEV (reference sequence). V lost 3 bases to trimming and J lost 2 bases, with 11 bases between them. CDR3 length equals 14 residues. This CDR3 reads CASSLAGAPYEQYF. For the CDR3, the DNA is TGTGCCAGCAGTTTGGCAGGGGCGCCCTACGAGCAGTACTTC.

This sequence joins TRBV9 and TRBJ2-7; D might be TRBD1 (6 bases). The germline V gene has CDR1 SGDLS and CDR2 YYNGEE. The CDR3 totals 13 residues. Deletions cut 4 bases from V and 3 bases from J, with 11 bases between. CDR3 loop: CASSPGELYEQYF. CDR3 nucleotide sequence: TGTGCCAGCAGCCCAGGGGAGCTCTACGAGCAGTACTTC.

This rearrangement joins TRBV13 to TRBJ1-3; D perhaps matches TRBD1 (5 bases). V lost 8 bases, J lost 3 bases, and 8 bases lay in between. CDR1 is PRHDT, CDR2 FYEKMQ, per germline (reference sequence). The length of the CDR3 is 12 residues. Here the CDR3 reads CASGTLGNTIYF. Written as DNA, the CDR3 is TGTGCCAGCGGGACGCTTGGAAACACCATATATTTT.

The chain carries TRBV4-1 and TRBJ2-7, with D perhaps matching TRBD1 (6 bases). Germline loops: CDR1 MGHRA, CDR2 YSYEKL. V lost 0 bases, J lost 4 bases, and 13 bases lay in between. The CDR3 covers 15 residues. DNA for the CDR3: TGCGCCAGCAGCCAAGATCGAGGACAGTCTTACGAGCAGTACTTC. Protein product: CASSQDRGQSYEQYF.

The chain combines TRBV15 with TRBJ1-2; D is perhaps TRBD1 (5 bases). V was pared by 0 bases and J by 5 bases, with 10 bases between. CDR3 length: 14 amino acids. CDR1 and CDR2 from the germline V gene are LNHNV and YYDKDF (reference sequence). CDR3 nucleotide sequence: TGTGCCACCAGCAGAGATAAGGGACTATATGGCTACACCTTC. Translated, it gives CATSRDKGLYGYTF. The full variable domain, with the rest looked up from reference TRBV15 and TRBJ1-2, is DAMVIQNPRYQVTQFGKPVTLSCSQTLNHNVMYWYQQKSSQAPKLLFHYYDKDFNNEADTPDNFQSRRPNTSFCFLDIRSPGLGDTAMYLCATSRDKGLYGYTFGSGTRLTVV.

The CDR3 loop reads CASSQGPGELFF. The CDR3 bases are TGTGCCAGCAGCCAGGGTCCCGGGGAGCTGTTTTTT. The rearrangement links TRBV7-9 to TRBJ2-2; weak D call: TRBD1 (5 bases). This CDR3 has 12 residues. Trimming cost V 5 bases and J 6 bases, with 7 bases left between them. CDR1 is SEHNR and CDR2 is FQNEAQ in the germline V gene (reference sequence).

In this sample, this clone turned up a few times. V and J are TRBV15 and TRBJ2-1; TRBD1 matches 9 bases. Germline CDR1 reads LNHNV; CDR2 reads YYDKDF (reference sequence). V trimming: 1 base; J trimming: 3 bases; junction bases outside the gene matches: 13. This CDR3 comprises 19 residues. CDR3 sequence reads: CATSRGVASGQGLYNEQFF. DNA for the CDR3: TGTGCCACCAGCAGAGGCGTGGCGTCGGGACAGGGCCTCTACAATGAGCAGTTCTTC.

The rearrangement links TRBV27 to TRBJ2-3; D is possibly TRBD1 or TRBD2 (6 bases each). The CDR3 has 17 amino acids. V was shortened by 5 bases and J by 4 bases, with 22 bases between the two germline ends. Germline CDR1 and CDR2: MNHEY and SMNVEV (reference sequence). The CDR3 coding sequence is TGTGCCAGCAGTACCCGGTGGTCGGGGGCTAGTTCAGATACGCAGTATTTT. Amino acid sequence: CASSTRWSGASSDTQYF.

J is TRBJ2-2 and V is TRBV6-1, with D perhaps TRBD1 (5 bases). V was cut by 5 bases and J by 10 bases, with 11 bases left in between. The CDR3 totals 12 residues. Germline lookup yields CDR1 MNHNS and CDR2 SASEGT. DNA of the CDR3: TGTGCCAGCAGTCCCACAGGAGAGGAGCTGTTTTTT. Translating it yields CASSPTGEELFF.

The gene calls are TRBV5-1 and TRBJ2-7; 8 bases agree with TRBD2. After removal of 0 bases from V and 3 bases from J, the junction contained 5 bases not matched to a gene. Germline-derived CDR1 and CDR2 are SGHRS and YFSETQ. The CDR3 covers 15 residues. The chain's CDR3 is CASSLASSGNYEQYF. The CDR3 DNA is TGCGCCAGCAGCTTGGCTAGTAGCGGGAACTACGAGCAGTACTTC.

The chain has TRBV27 and TRBJ2-2; D gene uncertain. The CDR3 extends over 14 amino acids. Germline V gene data show CDR1 as MNHEY and CDR2 as SMNVEV (reference sequence). Trimming took off 3 bases at V and 1 base at J, with 6 bases between the two ends. The CDR3, as DNA: TGTGCCAGCAGTTTCACGGGGAACACCGGGGAGCTGTTTTTT. This translates into CASSFTGNTGELFF.

This clone was detected only a few times. The chain employs TRBV7-6 and TRBJ2-1; 14 nucleotides align to TRBD2. Germline V gene data show CDR1 as SGHVS and CDR2 as FNYEAQ. V dropped 3 bases and J dropped 8; count of bases not matched to a gene: 6. This CDR3 is 16 amino acids long. The CDR3 DNA follows: TGTGCCAGCAGCTTGGGGACTAGCGGGAGTGTAGATGAGCAGTTCTTC. Its translation is CASSLGTSGSVDEQFF.

The chain combines TRBV27 with TRBJ2-1; 9 bases are shared with TRBD1. This CDR3 region has 14 residues. V lost 4 bases and J lost 6; bases outside the gene matches: 4. Germline CDR1 reads MNHEY; CDR2 reads SMNVEV (reference sequence). The CDR3 DNA reads as TGTGCCAGCAGTTGGGACAGGGCTGGCAATGAGCAGTTCTTC. Translating gives CASSWDRAGNEQFF.

The table lists this clone with a count of one. The chain couples TRBV19 to TRBJ1-1, with 7 bases aligning to TRBD1. This CDR3 spans 15 amino acids. After removal of 2 bases from V and 0 bases from J, the junction contained 3 bases not matched to a gene. Per germline, CDR1 LNHDA and CDR2 SQIVND (reference sequence). The CDR3 spells CASSINRGMNTEAFF. The DNA for the CDR3 is TGTGCCAGTAGTATAAACAGGGGCATGAACACTGAAGCTTTCTTT.

The chain combines TRBV2 with TRBJ2-3; no clear D gene. Deletions cut 7 bases from V and 4 bases from J, with 0 bases between. The V gene's germline CDR1 is SNHLY and CDR2 FYNNEI. The CDR3 loop spans 9 amino acids. CDR3 sequence reads: CASTDTQYF. The CDR3 DNA follows: TGTGCCAGCACAGATACGCAGTATTTT.

The chain employs TRBV6-5 and TRBJ2-1; 7 bases match TRBD1. Germline CDR1 and CDR2: MNHEY and SVGAGI. Trimming at V came to 5 bases and at J to 6 bases, leaving 7 bases not matched to a gene. The CDR3 contains 14 residues. CDR3 residues: CASSGPGQINEQFF. The CDR3 nucleotides are TGTGCCAGCAGTGGACCGGGACAGATCAATGAGCAGTTCTTC.